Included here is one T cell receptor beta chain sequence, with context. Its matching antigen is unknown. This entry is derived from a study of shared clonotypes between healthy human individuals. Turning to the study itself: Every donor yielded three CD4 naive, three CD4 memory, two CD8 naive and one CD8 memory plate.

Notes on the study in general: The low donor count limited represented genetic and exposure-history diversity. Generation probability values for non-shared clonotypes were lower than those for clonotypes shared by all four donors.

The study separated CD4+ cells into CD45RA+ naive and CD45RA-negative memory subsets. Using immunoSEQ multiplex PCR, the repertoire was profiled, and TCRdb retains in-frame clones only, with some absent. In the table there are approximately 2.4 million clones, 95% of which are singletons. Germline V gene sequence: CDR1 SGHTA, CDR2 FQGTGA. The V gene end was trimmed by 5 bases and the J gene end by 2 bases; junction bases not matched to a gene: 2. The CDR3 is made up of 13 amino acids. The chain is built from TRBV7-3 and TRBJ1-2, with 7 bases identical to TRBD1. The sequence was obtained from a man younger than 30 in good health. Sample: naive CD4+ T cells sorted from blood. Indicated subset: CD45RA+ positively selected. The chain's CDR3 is CASSPGQNYGYTF. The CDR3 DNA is TGTGCCAGCAGCCCGGGACAGAACTATGGCTACACCTTC.